The sequence of this T cell receptor (beta chain) was determined in a study of CD4+ T cells in melanoma. V was clipped by 4 bases and J by 3 bases, with 16 bases between them. Germline V gene lookup returns CDR1 GTSNPN and CDR2 SVGIG (reference sequence). The CDR3 consists of 15 residues. Profiling relied on immunoSEQ multiplex PCR, and the TCRdb table lists in-frame clones only, not all of them. The table lists over 10,000 clones, 65% to 80% of them singletons. This clonotype originated in a human donor with melanoma. Sequenced: cells from a culture (not recorded whether cultured in vitro). The V and J genes are TRBV30 and TRBJ1-3; D is uncertain. The CDR3 is CAWTSGSFFGNTIYF. The CDR3 nucleotides are TGTGCCTGGACATCTGGAAGCTTCTTTGGAAACACCATATATTTT. The whole variable domain, filled in from reference TRBV30 and TRBJ1-3, reads SQTIHQWPATLVQPVGSPLSLECTVEGTSNPNLYWYRQAAGRGLQLLFYSVGIGQISSEVPQNLSASRPQDRQFILSSKKLLLSDSGFYLCAWTSGSFFGNTIYFGEGSWLTVV.